This T cell receptor (beta chain) was recovered during a study of blood T cell repertoires in COVID-19. TCRdb keeps only in-frame clones here, not all; method: immunoSEQ multiplex PCR. The profile shows under 300,000 clones, around 85% of them singletons. The CDR3 totals 15 residues. Germline lookup yields CDR1 ENHRY and CDR2 SYGVKD. Trimming at V came to 11 bases and at J to 0 bases, leaving 10 bases not matched to a gene. The source of this sequence is a man aged 60 to 69 with acute or convalescent COVID-19. Sequenced material: peripheral blood. The rearrangement uses TRBV10-3 and TRBJ1-5; 7 positions agree with TRBD1. The CDR3 loop reads CASMDRSNSNQPQHF. CDR3 in DNA: TGTGCCTCTATGGACAGGTCCAATAGCAATCAGCCCCAGCATTTT.